Listed below are T cell receptor beta chains from one sample, sequenced in a study of shared clonotypes between healthy human individuals. Data came from immunoSEQ multiplex PCR; TCRdb stores just in-frame clones and leaves some out. The sample lists some 1,400,000 clones, roughly 96% occurring once. Sequenced material: naive CD4+ T cells sorted from blood. The receptors here all came from a man aged 25 to 40 in good health. Both conserved end residues are part of each CDR3. The D gene is left open where the match is weak. Clone size, where shown, is once, few, many, or a class for clones that have expanded.

v_gene: TRBV2
j_gene: TRBJ1-4
abundance: .
d_gene: .
CDR3nt: TGTGCCAGCATAACTCGTCGGCAGCGGAATAATGAAAAACTGTTTTTT
CDR3aa: CASITRRQRNNEKLFF

v_gene: TRBV6-5
j_gene: TRBJ2-1
abundance: .
d_gene: .
CDR3nt: TGTGCCAACTCTACATCGATTTCTTTCGGGCAGTTCTTC
CDR3aa: CANSTSISFGQFF

v_gene: TRBV11-3
j_gene: TRBJ2-2
abundance: .
d_gene: TRBD1
CDR3nt: TGTGCCAGCAGCTTTAACACCGGGACAGGGGGCACCGGGGAGCTGTTTTTT
CDR3aa: CASSFNTGTGGTGELFF

v_gene: TRBV18
j_gene: TRBJ1-2
abundance: .
d_gene: .
CDR3nt: TGTGCCAGCTCACTTGACAGAACCACTAACTATGGCTACACCTTC
CDR3aa: CASSLDRTTNYGYTF

v_gene: TRBV5-4
j_gene: TRBJ2-3
abundance: .
d_gene: TRBD2
CDR3nt: TGTGCCAGCAGCTTGGCCCTCGGAGCGGGAGTGGGTACAGATACGCAGTATTTT
CDR3aa: CASSLALGAGVGTDTQYF

v_gene: TRBV11-2
j_gene: TRBJ2-7
abundance: .
d_gene: TRBD1
CDR3nt: TGTGCCAGCAGGAGCTTAGGACAGGACCCTAGCGAGCAGTACTTC
CDR3aa: CASRSLGQDPSEQYF

v_gene: TRBV9
j_gene: TRBJ2-2
abundance: .
d_gene: TRBD2
CDR3nt: TGTGCCAGCAACGTAGCGGGAGGCGTCGGGGAGCTGTTTTTT
CDR3aa: CASNVAGGVGELFF

v_gene: TRBV5-3
j_gene: TRBJ1-2
abundance: .
d_gene: .
CDR3nt: TGTGCCAGAAGCTTCTGTGCGGCAGTCTACTTC
CDR3aa: CARSFCAAVYF

v_gene: TRBV7-6
j_gene: TRBJ1-4
abundance: .
d_gene: .
CDR3nt: TGTGCCAGCAGCTTATCCACGCAGTATAATGAAAAACTGTTTTTT
CDR3aa: CASSLSTQYNEKLFF

v_gene: TRBV7-8
j_gene: TRBJ1-2
abundance: .
d_gene: .
CDR3nt: TGTGCCAGCAGCTTAGCCCGCGGAAGACAGAGCTATGGCTACACCTTC
CDR3aa: CASSLARGRQSYGYTF

v_gene: TRBV2
j_gene: TRBJ1-3
abundance: .
d_gene: .
CDR3nt: TGTGCCAGCAGTAATCCTAGTCCTGTCTCTGGAAACACCATATATTTT
CDR3aa: CASSNPSPVSGNTIYF

v_gene: TRBV7-9
j_gene: TRBJ2-1
abundance: .
d_gene: .
CDR3nt: TGTGCCTGTAGTGGACGGACCAGCCAGGAGAGCTCCTACAATGAGCAGTTCTTC
CDR3aa: CACSGRTSQESSYNEQFF

v_gene: TRBV19
j_gene: TRBJ2-1
abundance: .
d_gene: .
CDR3nt: TGTGCCAGTAGTACCTGGACTAACAACAATGAGCAGTTCTTC
CDR3aa: CASSTWTNNNEQFF

v_gene: TRBV20-1
j_gene: TRBJ2-1
abundance: .
d_gene: .
CDR3nt: TGCAGTGCTAGTGCCCGGGGGGAGCAGTTCTTC
CDR3aa: CSASARGEQFF

v_gene: TRBV6-5
j_gene: TRBJ2-7
abundance: .
d_gene: .
CDR3nt: TGTGCCAGCAGCCGTTCACAGGGTTTACCCTACGAGCAGTACTTC
CDR3aa: CASSRSQGLPYEQYF

v_gene: TRBV4-3
j_gene: TRBJ1-4
abundance: .
d_gene: TRBD1
CDR3nt: TGCGCCAGCAGCCAAGCCGGGACAGAAGGGAGACTGTTTTTT
CDR3aa: CASSQAGTEGRLFF

v_gene: TRBV6-1
j_gene: TRBJ2-1
abundance: .
d_gene: .
CDR3nt: TGTGCCAGCAAAAGAGGAAATGAGCAGTTCTTC
CDR3aa: CASKRGNEQFF

v_gene: TRBV11-2
j_gene: TRBJ2-5
abundance: .
d_gene: .
CDR3nt: TGTGCCAGCAGCTTAGGCGGCGACAGATTTGAGACCCAGTACTTC
CDR3aa: CASSLGGDRFETQYF

v_gene: TRBV5-4
j_gene: TRBJ2-1
abundance: .
d_gene: TRBD2
CDR3nt: TGTGCCAGCAGTTCAGGACTAGCGGATGACAATGAGCAGTTCTTC
CDR3aa: CASSSGLADDNEQFF

v_gene: TRBV27
j_gene: TRBJ2-7
abundance: .
d_gene: TRBD2
CDR3nt: TGTGCCAGCAGTCCGGGACTAGCGGGAGGAGGGGGCTACGAGCAGTACTTC
CDR3aa: CASSPGLAGGGGYEQYF

v_gene: TRBV18
j_gene: TRBJ1-5
abundance: .
d_gene: .
CDR3nt: TGTGCCAGCTCACAGGAGCCCACGAGCAATCAGCCCCAGCATTTT
CDR3aa: CASSQEPTSNQPQHF

v_gene: TRBV5-1
j_gene: TRBJ1-1
abundance: once
d_gene: .
CDR3nt: TGCGCCAGCAGCCACGGGGTAGAGAACACTGAAGCTTTCTTT
CDR3aa: CASSHGVENTEAFF

v_gene: TRBV7-9
j_gene: TRBJ1-1
abundance: once
d_gene: .
CDR3nt: TGTGCCAGCAGCCCATCAGGGTCAGAAAGTGAAGCTTTCTTT
CDR3aa: CASSPSGSESEAFF

v_gene: TRBV6-6
j_gene: TRBJ1-5
abundance: .
d_gene: .
CDR3nt: TGTGCCAGCAGTTACTCCGACAGTAGCAATCAGCCCCAGCATTTT
CDR3aa: CASSYSDSSNQPQHF

v_gene: TRBV5-1
j_gene: TRBJ2-1
abundance: .
d_gene: .
CDR3nt: TGCGCCAGCAGCTTGACTGTCTCTTCCCTTATGGGCTCCTACAATGAGCAGTTCTTC
CDR3aa: CASSLTVSSLMGSYNEQFF

v_gene: TRBV7-8
j_gene: TRBJ2-7
abundance: .
d_gene: .
CDR3nt: TGTGCCAGCAGTTTCAGCAGGACCCCTGACGAGCAGTACTTC
CDR3aa: CASSFSRTPDEQYF

v_gene: TRBV27
j_gene: TRBJ1-1
abundance: .
d_gene: .
CDR3nt: TGTGCCAGCAGTTCATTCGTAGGGGGTGAAGCTTTCTTT
CDR3aa: CASSSFVGGEAFF

v_gene: TRBV19
j_gene: TRBJ2-2
abundance: .
d_gene: .
CDR3nt: TGTGCCAGTAGTATGCGGAGCGCAGCGAACACCGGGGAGCTGTTTTTT
CDR3aa: CASSMRSAANTGELFF

v_gene: TRBV10-3
j_gene: TRBJ2-7
abundance: .
d_gene: TRBD1
CDR3nt: TGTGCCATCAGTGAATGGGGACAGGGCGTCGGTAAAAGGGTGGAGCAGTACTTC
CDR3aa: CAISEWGQGVGKRVEQYF

v_gene: TRBV18
j_gene: TRBJ2-7
abundance: .
d_gene: .
CDR3nt: TGTGCCAGCTCACCGCTCCCAGCGGGTAGCTCCTACGAGCAGTACTTC
CDR3aa: CASSPLPAGSSYEQYF

v_gene: TRBV15
j_gene: TRBJ2-7
abundance: .
d_gene: TRBD2
CDR3nt: TGTGCCACCAGCAGAGACTTGGCGGGAGTTTACGAGCAGTACTTC
CDR3aa: CATSRDLAGVYEQYF

v_gene: TRBV7-5
j_gene: TRBJ2-4
abundance: .
d_gene: .
CDR3nt: TGTGTCAGAAGCCCGTATCCGGACAGGGGGCTCCTAGCCAAAAACATTCAGTACTTC
CDR3aa: CVRSPYPDRGLLAKNIQYF

v_gene: TRBV5-5
j_gene: TRBJ2-5
abundance: .
d_gene: TRBD1
CDR3nt: TGTGCCAGCAGCTTGGACCCGGGACAGGGGAACGTGTTTGAAGAGACCCAGTACTTC
CDR3aa: CASSLDPGQGNVFEETQYF

v_gene: TRBV2
j_gene: TRBJ1-5
abundance: .
d_gene: TRBD1
CDR3nt: TGTGCCAGCAGGGTGGGACAGGGTGAAGATCAGCCCCAGCATTTT
CDR3aa: CASRVGQGEDQPQHF

v_gene: TRBV19
j_gene: TRBJ1-3
abundance: .
d_gene: .
CDR3nt: TGTGCCAGTACGAAGACCGACACCATATATTTT
CDR3aa: CASTKTDTIYF

v_gene: TRBV6-1
j_gene: TRBJ2-6
abundance: once
d_gene: .
CDR3nt: TGTGCCAGCAGTGAAAGGGGAGGACACGACGCTGGGGCCAACGTCCTGACTTTC
CDR3aa: CASSERGGHDAGANVLTF

v_gene: TRBV6-1
j_gene: TRBJ1-2
abundance: once
d_gene: .
CDR3nt: TGTGCCAGCAGGGTAGGGGACTACTATGGCTACACCTTC
CDR3aa: CASRVGDYYGYTF

v_gene: TRBV6-1
j_gene: TRBJ2-6
abundance: .
d_gene: TRBD1
CDR3nt: TGTGCCAGCAGTGATCGACAGGGTGGGGCCAACGTCCTGACTTTC
CDR3aa: CASSDRQGGANVLTF

v_gene: TRBV5-4
j_gene: TRBJ2-5
abundance: .
d_gene: TRBD1
CDR3nt: TGTGCCAGCAGCCAACAGGGGTCTCGGCAAGAGACCCAGTACTTC
CDR3aa: CASSQQGSRQETQYF

v_gene: TRBV29-1
j_gene: TRBJ1-3
abundance: once
d_gene: .
CDR3nt: TGCAGCGCTATGGGAGCGTGGGATGGAAACACCATATATTTT
CDR3aa: CSAMGAWDGNTIYF

v_gene: TRBV2
j_gene: TRBJ1-4
abundance: .
d_gene: .
CDR3nt: TGTGCCAGCAGTGAACAGGTAGTGCGGCCGGGGGAAAAACTGTTTTTT
CDR3aa: CASSEQVVRPGEKLFF

v_gene: TRBV27
j_gene: TRBJ1-2
abundance: .
d_gene: .
CDR3nt: TGTGCCAGCAGTGCGGGGGTTGGAGGAAACTATGGCTACACCTTC
CDR3aa: CASSAGVGGNYGYTF

v_gene: TRBV27
j_gene: TRBJ2-7
abundance: once
d_gene: TRBD2
CDR3nt: TGTGCCAGCAGTTCCTTCGGACTAGCGGGTTACTCAGAGCAGTACTTC
CDR3aa: CASSSFGLAGYSEQYF

v_gene: TRBV9
j_gene: TRBJ2-3
abundance: .
d_gene: TRBD2
CDR3nt: TGTGCCAGCAGCGTAGCTAGCGGAGGAAGGAACACAAGGGATACGCAGTATTTT
CDR3aa: CASSVASGGRNTRDTQYF

v_gene: TRBV9
j_gene: TRBJ2-2
abundance: .
d_gene: .
CDR3nt: TGTGCCAGCAGCGTACTGGGGGGAACCGGGGAGCTGTTTTTT
CDR3aa: CASSVLGGTGELFF

v_gene: TRBV10-1
j_gene: TRBJ1-2
abundance: .
d_gene: .
CDR3nt: TGCGCCAGCAGTGAGACAGGGAACTATGGCTACACCTTC
CDR3aa: CASSETGNYGYTF

v_gene: TRBV9
j_gene: TRBJ1-2
abundance: .
d_gene: .
CDR3nt: TGTGCCAGCAGCCCGCGGTCGGACAGCTTCTATGGCTACACCTTC
CDR3aa: CASSPRSDSFYGYTF

v_gene: TRBV7-2
j_gene: TRBJ2-3
abundance: .
d_gene: TRBD1
CDR3nt: TGTGCCAGCAGCACCCAATCCGGGACAGGTGGGACAGATACGCAGTATTTT
CDR3aa: CASSTQSGTGGTDTQYF

v_gene: TRBV10-3
j_gene: TRBJ2-7
abundance: .
d_gene: .
CDR3nt: TGTGCCATCAGCGCCAGGGACACTTCCTACGAGCAGTACTTC
CDR3aa: CAISARDTSYEQYF

v_gene: TRBV7-2
j_gene: TRBJ1-4
abundance: .
d_gene: TRBD1
CDR3nt: TGTGCCAGCAGGGGACAGGGAAATGAAAAACTGTTTTTT
CDR3aa: CASRGQGNEKLFF

v_gene: TRBV5-1
j_gene: TRBJ2-7
abundance: .
d_gene: .
CDR3nt: TGCGCCAGCAGCCGTAACAGGGATGAGCAGTACTTC
CDR3aa: CASSRNRDEQYF

v_gene: TRBV6-1
j_gene: TRBJ2-7
abundance: .
d_gene: .
CDR3nt: TGTGCCAGCAGTCCCCGTTCAGGTTCCTACGAGCAGTACTTC
CDR3aa: CASSPRSGSYEQYF

v_gene: TRBV29-1
j_gene: TRBJ2-1
abundance: .
d_gene: TRBD2
CDR3nt: TGCAGCGTTGAAGGGGCCCTAGCGGGAGCAAGCTATGAGCAGTTCTTC
CDR3aa: CSVEGALAGASYEQFF

v_gene: TRBV9
j_gene: TRBJ2-7
abundance: once
d_gene: .
CDR3nt: TGTGCCAGCAGCCCCCGCGCCAGCTCCTACGAGCAGTACTTC
CDR3aa: CASSPRASSYEQYF

v_gene: TRBV18
j_gene: TRBJ1-5
abundance: .
d_gene: TRBD1
CDR3nt: TGTGCCAGCTCACGAGGCAGGGGGGACAGCAATCAGCCCCAGCATTTT
CDR3aa: CASSRGRGDSNQPQHF

v_gene: TRBV18
j_gene: TRBJ2-1
abundance: .
d_gene: TRBD2
CDR3nt: TGTGCCAGCTCACCCTCCGGGACTAGCGCCTCCTACAATGAGCAGTTCTTC
CDR3aa: CASSPSGTSASYNEQFF

v_gene: TRBV27
j_gene: TRBJ2-7
abundance: .
d_gene: .
CDR3nt: TGTGCCAGCAGTGAAGTGCAGGGGAGGTACGAGCAGTACTTC
CDR3aa: CASSEVQGRYEQYF